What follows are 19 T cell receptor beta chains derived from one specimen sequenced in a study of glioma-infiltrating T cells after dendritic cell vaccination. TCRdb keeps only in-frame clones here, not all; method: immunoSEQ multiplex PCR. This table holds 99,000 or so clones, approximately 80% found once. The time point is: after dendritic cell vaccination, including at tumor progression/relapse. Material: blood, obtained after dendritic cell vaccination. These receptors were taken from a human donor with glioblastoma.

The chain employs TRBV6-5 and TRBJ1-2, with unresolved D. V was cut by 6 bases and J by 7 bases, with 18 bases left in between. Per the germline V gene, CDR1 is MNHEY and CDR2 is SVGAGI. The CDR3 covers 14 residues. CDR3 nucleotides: TGTGCCAGCAGCCCCGCGGTAATTGGAGCTGGCTACACCTTC. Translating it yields CASSPAVIGAGYTF.

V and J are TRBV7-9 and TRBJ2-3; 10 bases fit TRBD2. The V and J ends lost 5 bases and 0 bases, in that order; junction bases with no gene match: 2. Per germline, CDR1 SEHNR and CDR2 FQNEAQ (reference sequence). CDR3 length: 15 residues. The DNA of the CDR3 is TGTGCCAGCAGCATGACTAGCGGGAGCACAGATACGCAGTATTTT. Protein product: CASSMTSGSTDTQYF.

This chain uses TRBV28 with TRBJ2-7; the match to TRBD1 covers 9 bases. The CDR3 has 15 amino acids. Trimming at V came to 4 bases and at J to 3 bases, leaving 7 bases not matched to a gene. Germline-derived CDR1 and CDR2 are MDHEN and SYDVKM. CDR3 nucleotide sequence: TGTGCCAGCAGTTCTGCTGGGGGACAGGGCTACGAGCAGTACTTC. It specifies CASSSAGGQGYEQYF.

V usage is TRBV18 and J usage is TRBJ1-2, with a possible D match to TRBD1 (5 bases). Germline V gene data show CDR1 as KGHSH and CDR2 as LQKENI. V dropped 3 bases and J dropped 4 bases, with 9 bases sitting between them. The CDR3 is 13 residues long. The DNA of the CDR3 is TGTGCCAGCTCACCTGACAGATCCTATGGCTACACCTTC. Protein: CASSPDRSYGYTF.

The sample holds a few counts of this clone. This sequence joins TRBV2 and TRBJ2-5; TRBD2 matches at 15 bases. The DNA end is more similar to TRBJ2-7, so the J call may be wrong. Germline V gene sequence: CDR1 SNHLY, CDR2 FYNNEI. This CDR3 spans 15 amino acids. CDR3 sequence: CASSEGLAGGYEQYF. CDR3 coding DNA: TGTGCCAGCAGTGAGGGACTAGCGGGAGGCTACGAGCAGTACTTC.

CDR3 bases: TGTGCCAGTAGTATTATGGGACTAGCGGGAGGAGCCAAAAACATTCAGTACTTC. It translates to CASSIMGLAGGAKNIQYF. The chain is built from TRBV19 and TRBJ2-4; the match to TRBD2 covers 15 bases. Germline-derived CDR1 and CDR2 are LNHDA and SQIVND (reference sequence). The length of the CDR3 is 18 residues. Germline trimming cut 3 bases from V and 0 bases from J; bases unmatched to any gene: 3.

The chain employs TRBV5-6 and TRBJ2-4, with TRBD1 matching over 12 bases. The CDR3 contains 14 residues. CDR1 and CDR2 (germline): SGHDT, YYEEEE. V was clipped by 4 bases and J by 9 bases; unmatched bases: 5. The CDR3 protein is CASSRDRGLGIQYF. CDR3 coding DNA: TGTGCCAGCAGCCGGGACAGGGGGCTAGGCATTCAGTACTTC.

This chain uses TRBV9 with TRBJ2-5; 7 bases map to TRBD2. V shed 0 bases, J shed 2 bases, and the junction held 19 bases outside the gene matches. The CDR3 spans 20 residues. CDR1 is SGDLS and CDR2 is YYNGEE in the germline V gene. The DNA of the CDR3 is TGTGCCAGCAGCGTAGTAATGAATCAGGGCGGCGGGACTACACAAGAGACCCAGTACTTC. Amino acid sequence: CASSVVMNQGGGTTQETQYF.

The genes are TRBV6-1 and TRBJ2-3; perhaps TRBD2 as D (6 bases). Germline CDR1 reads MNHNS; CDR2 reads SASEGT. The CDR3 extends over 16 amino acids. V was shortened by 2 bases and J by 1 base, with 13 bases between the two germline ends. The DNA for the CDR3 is TGTGCCAGCAGTGAAACCCCGGGGGACCGCACAGATACGCAGTATTTT. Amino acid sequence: CASSETPGDRTDTQYF.

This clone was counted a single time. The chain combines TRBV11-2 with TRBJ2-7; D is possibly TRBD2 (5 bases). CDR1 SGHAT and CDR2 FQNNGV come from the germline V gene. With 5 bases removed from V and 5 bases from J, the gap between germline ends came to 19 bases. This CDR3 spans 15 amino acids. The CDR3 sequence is CASSPRGKGSHEQYF. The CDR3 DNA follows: TGTGCCAGCAGCCCCAGAGGGAAAGGGTCCCACGAGCAGTACTTC.

The CDR3 nucleotides are TGTGCCAGTAGTAGCCGGGACAGGGTTCATGAAAAACTGTTTTTT. Translated, it gives CASSSRDRVHEKLFF. The genes are TRBV19 and TRBJ1-4; TRBD1 matches 9 bases. Per germline, CDR1 LNHDA and CDR2 SQIVND (reference sequence). V lost 4 bases, J lost 6 bases, and 6 bases stayed unmatched. CDR3 length: 15 amino acids.

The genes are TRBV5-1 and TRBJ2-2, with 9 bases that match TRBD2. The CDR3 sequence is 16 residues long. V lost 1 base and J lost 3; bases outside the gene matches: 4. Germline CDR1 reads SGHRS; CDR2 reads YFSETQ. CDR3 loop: CASSLLSGGYTGELFF. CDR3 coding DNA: TGCGCCAGCAGCTTGCTCAGCGGGGGGTACACCGGGGAGCTGTTTTTT.

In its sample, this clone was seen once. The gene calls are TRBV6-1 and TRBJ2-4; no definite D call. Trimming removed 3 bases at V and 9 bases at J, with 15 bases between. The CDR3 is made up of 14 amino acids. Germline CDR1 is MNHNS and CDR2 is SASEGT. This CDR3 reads CASSEGSRFGIQYF. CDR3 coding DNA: TGTGCCAGCAGTGAGGGCTCCCGTTTTGGCATTCAGTACTTC.

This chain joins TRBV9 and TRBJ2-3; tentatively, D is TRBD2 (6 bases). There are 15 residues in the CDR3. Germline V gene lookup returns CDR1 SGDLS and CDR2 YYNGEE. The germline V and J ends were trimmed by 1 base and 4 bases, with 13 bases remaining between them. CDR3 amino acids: CASSVNGEDPDTQYF. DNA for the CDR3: TGTGCCAGCAGCGTAAATGGGGAGGACCCAGATACGCAGTATTTT.

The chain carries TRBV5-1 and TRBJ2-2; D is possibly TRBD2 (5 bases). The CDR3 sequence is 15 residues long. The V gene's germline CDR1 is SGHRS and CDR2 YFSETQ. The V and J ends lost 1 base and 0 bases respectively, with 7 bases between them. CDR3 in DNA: TGCGCCAGCAGCTTGCTGCGGGCGAACACCGGGGAGCTGTTTTTT. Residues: CASSLLRANTGELFF.

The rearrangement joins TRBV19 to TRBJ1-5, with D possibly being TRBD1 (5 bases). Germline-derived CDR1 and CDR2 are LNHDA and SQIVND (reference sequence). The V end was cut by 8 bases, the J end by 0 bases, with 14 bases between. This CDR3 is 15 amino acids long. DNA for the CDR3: TGTGCCAGTGGAGCGGGGCCAGATAGCAATCAGCCCCAGCATTTT. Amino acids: CASGAGPDSNQPQHF.

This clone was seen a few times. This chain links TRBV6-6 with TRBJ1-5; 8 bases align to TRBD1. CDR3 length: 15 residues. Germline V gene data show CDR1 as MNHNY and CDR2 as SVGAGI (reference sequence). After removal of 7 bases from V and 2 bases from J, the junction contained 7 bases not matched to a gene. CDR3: CASKLTGAGNQPQHF. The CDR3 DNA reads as TGTGCCAGCAAACTGACAGGGGCTGGCAATCAGCCCCAGCATTTT.

The CDR3 here is CAWRAESSYNEQFF. The CDR3 region has the DNA TGTGCCTGGAGGGCTGAAAGCTCCTACAATGAGCAGTTCTTC. The V call is TRBV30, the J call TRBJ2-1, with D unclear. CDR1 and CDR2 (germline): GTSNPN, SVGIG (reference sequence). Between the trimmed V and J ends, which lost 3 bases and 0 bases, there was a span of 9 bases. CDR3 length: 14 amino acids.

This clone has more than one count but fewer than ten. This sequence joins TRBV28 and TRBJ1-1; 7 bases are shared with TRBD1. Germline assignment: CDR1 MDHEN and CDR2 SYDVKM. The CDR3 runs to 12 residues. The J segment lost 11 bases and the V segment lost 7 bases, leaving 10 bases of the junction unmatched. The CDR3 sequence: CASITQTGSAFF. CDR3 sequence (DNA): TGTGCCAGCATCACCCAGACAGGGAGCGCTTTCTTT.